What follows are 32 T cell receptor beta chains derived from one specimen sequenced in a study of blood T cell repertoires in COVID-19. Some clones are missing from TCRdb's copy, which holds only in-frame ones; the method was immunoSEQ multiplex PCR. Of about 330,000 clones listed, 80% to 90% are singletons. Input material: PBMCs or T cells enriched from blood (not recorded which). Receptor source: a man aged 30 to 45 who had recovered from COVID-19.

In its sample, this clone was seen a few times. The rearrangement uses TRBV5-4 and TRBJ2-7, with 10 positions matching TRBD1. CDR1 is SGHNT and CDR2 is YYREEE in the germline V gene (reference sequence). CDR3 size: 15 residues. The V segment lost 1 base and the J segment 1 base; nucleotides outside the gene matches: 2. CDR3 coding DNA: TGTGCCAGCAGCTTGAGGACAGGGGGATCCTACGAGCAGTACTTC. It specifies CASSLRTGGSYEQYF.

The chain is built from TRBV5-1 and TRBJ2-2; 8 bases are shared with TRBD1. This CDR3 has 15 residues. V dropped 5 bases and J dropped 4; count of bases not matched to a gene: 7. The germline CDR1 and CDR2 sequences are SGHRS and YFSETQ. CDR3 sequence reads: CASRSQGAATGELFF. Written as DNA, the CDR3 is TGCGCCAGCAGGTCCCAGGGGGCGGCCACCGGGGAGCTGTTTTTT. The entire variable domain, with the rest obtained from reference TRBV5-1 and TRBJ2-2, is as follows: KAGVTQTPRYLIKTRGQQVTLSCSPISGHRSVSWYQQTPGQGLQFLFEYFSETQRNKGNFPGRFSGRQFSNSRSEMNVSTLELGDSALYLCASRSQGAATGELFFGEGSRLTVL.

The chain combines TRBV27 with TRBJ1-5; maybe TRBD1 (5 bases). V lost 6 bases and J lost 3, with 12 bases in between. Germline V lookup: CDR1 MNHEY, CDR2 SMNVEV (reference sequence). CDR3 length: 14 amino acids. Here the CDR3 DNA reads TGTGCCAGCAGAAAGACGGACACCAATCAGCCCCAGCATTTT. Encoded protein: CASRKTDTNQPQHF.

This chain links TRBV6-4 with TRBJ2-1; a weak D match, TRBD1 (6 bases). The germline CDR1 and CDR2 sequences are MRHNA and SNTAGT. CDR3 size: 13 residues. The germline V and J ends were trimmed by 6 bases and 8 bases, with 14 bases remaining between them. CDR3 nucleotides: TGTGCCAGCAGCCAAAGACAGGTGGATGAGCAGTTCTTC. Translating it yields CASSQRQVDEQFF.

The gene calls are TRBV19 and TRBJ2-7; D perhaps matches TRBD2 (6 bases). The CDR3 is 14 amino acids. Between the trimmed V and J ends, which lost 1 base and 4 bases, there was a span of 11 bases. Germline loops: CDR1 LNHDA, CDR2 SQIVND (reference sequence). The CDR3 region is CASSIGRGKYEQYF. The CDR3 nucleotides read TGTGCCAGTAGTATAGGACGGGGGAAGTACGAGCAGTACTTC. The full variable domain, completed using reference TRBV19 and TRBJ2-7, is DGGITQSPKYLFRKEGQNVTLSCEQNLNHDAMYWYRQDPGQGLRLIYYSQIVNDFQKGDIAEGYSVSREKKESFPLTVTSAQKNPTAFYLCASSIGRGKYEQYFGPGTRLTVT.

The chain couples TRBV11-2 to TRBJ2-5, with D tentatively TRBD2 (6 bases). The V gene lost 5 bases and the J gene lost 4 bases, with 14 bases spanning the gap. The CDR3 is 14 amino acids. Germline CDR1 SGHAT, CDR2 FQNNGV. The CDR3 DNA is TGTGCCAGCAGCCCCGGGGGTGCGGGAGAGACCCAGTACTTC. This sequence encodes CASSPGGAGETQYF.

V usage is TRBV2 and J usage is TRBJ1-5, with 10 bases identical to TRBD1. V was clipped by 2 bases and J by 2 bases; unmatched bases: 15. Germline-derived CDR1 and CDR2 are SNHLY and FYNNEI. The CDR3 is 20 amino acids. The CDR3 reads CASSERVTGGAYKGNQPQHF. CDR3 sequence (DNA): TGTGCCAGCAGTGAACGTGTGACAGGGGGCGCCTACAAAGGCAATCAGCCCCAGCATTTT.

The rearrangement uses TRBV27 and TRBJ1-6, with 8 bases fitting TRBD1. V shed 1 base and J 5 bases; nucleotides not matched to a gene: 7. The CDR3 sequence is 17 residues long. CDR1 is MNHEY, CDR2 SMNVEV, per germline (reference sequence). This CDR3 reads CASSLFGNRGNNSPLHF. In DNA form, the CDR3 reads TGTGCCAGCAGTTTATTTGGGAACAGGGGGAATAATTCACCCCTCCACTTT.

The J gene is TRBJ1-4, the V gene TRBV28; D ambiguous. There are 14 residues in the CDR3. V lost 6 bases, J lost 3 bases, and 11 bases lay in between. The germline V gene has CDR1 MDHEN and CDR2 SYDVKM. This CDR3 reads CASSRNSPNEKLFF. The CDR3 DNA follows: TGTGCCAGCAGCAGGAACAGTCCTAATGAAAAACTGTTTTTT.

Comment on this clone: It may be a read error: a sequence one base away is much more abundant. The rearrangement joins TRBV2 to TRBJ1-2, with 7 bases identical to TRBD1. In germline, CDR1 is SNHLY, CDR2 FYNNEI. The CDR3 length is 13 residues. V lost 5 bases and J lost 4; bases outside the gene matches: 4. The CDR3 here is CASSPGQSYGYTF. The CDR3 DNA reads as TGTGCCAGCAGTCCGGGACAGAGCTATGGCTACACCTTC.

V and J are TRBV7-9 and TRBJ1-5; D is undetermined. V lost 5 bases and J 7 bases, leaving 9 bases between the germline ends. This CDR3 comprises 12 residues. CDR1 and CDR2 (germline): SEHNR, FQNEAQ (reference sequence). CDR3 in amino acids: CASSTWEQPQHF. The CDR3 DNA reads TGTGCCAGCAGCACCTGGGAGCAGCCCCAGCATTTT.

The rearrangement uses TRBV11-2 and TRBJ2-7; D may be TRBD1 (5 bases). The ends were cut back, 6 bases at V and 2 bases at J, with 17 bases in the middle. This CDR3 is 15 amino acids long. Germline CDR1 SGHAT, CDR2 FQNNGV. CDR3: CASSLRQLDPYEQYF. Written as DNA, the CDR3 is TGTGCCAGCAGTCTCCGACAGTTGGACCCCTACGAGCAGTACTTC.

The chain couples TRBV12-5 to TRBJ2-2, with TRBD1 as a possible D gene (6 bases). The CDR3 extends over 20 amino acids. With 3 bases removed from V and 5 bases from J, the gap between germline ends came to 28 bases. Germline values: CDR1 LGHNT, CDR2 FRNRAP. Here the CDR3 DNA reads TGTGCTAGTGGTTTCACCCTCTACACAGGGTCTCAAGAGTATACCGGGGAGCTGTTTTTT. The encoded protein is CASGFTLYTGSQEYTGELFF.

The chain combines TRBV5-5 with TRBJ1-1; unclear D gene. CDR3 length equals 12 residues. V was trimmed by 2 bases and J by 10 bases, leaving 12 bases between them. The germline V gene encodes CDR1 SGHKS and CDR2 YYEKEE (reference sequence). CDR3 bases: TGTGCCAGCAGCTTTCGGGAGGGATCAGCTTTCTTT. Translated, it gives CASSFREGSAFF.

The chain carries TRBV5-6 and TRBJ2-5, with TRBD2 matching over 11 bases. The CDR3 runs to 15 residues. The ends lost 4 bases at V and 5 bases at J; junction bases unmatched: 7. Germline CDR1 SGHDT, CDR2 YYEEEE. This CDR3 reads CASSEGLAGGETQYF. CDR3 coding DNA: TGTGCCAGCAGCGAAGGACTAGCGGGCGGTGAGACCCAGTACTTC.

This clone has only a few counts. The chain employs TRBV28 and TRBJ2-7; 7 bases line up with TRBD2. Germline loops: CDR1 MDHEN, CDR2 SYDVKM. This CDR3 region has 16 residues. Unmatched junction bases numbered 11, after V lost 4 bases and J lost 2 bases. CDR3 sequence reads: CASSYGLSGEPYEQYF. The CDR3 DNA reads as TGTGCCAGCAGTTACGGACTAAGCGGGGAGCCCTACGAGCAGTACTTC.

This rearrangement joins TRBV5-1 to TRBJ1-2; tentatively, D is TRBD1 (6 bases). The CDR3 length is 14 residues. Trimming took off 4 bases at V and 2 bases at J, with 12 bases between the two ends. The germline CDR1 and CDR2 sequences are SGHRS and YFSETQ. In nucleotides, the CDR3 is TGCGCCAGCAGCCCGGACAGAAGCAACTATGGCTACACCTTC. Translating it yields CASSPDRSNYGYTF.

CDR3: CASSPSTPTRLAGGQDTQYF. DNA of the CDR3: TGTGCCAGCAGCCCCTCCACACCGACCCGACTAGCGGGGGGGCAAGATACGCAGTATTTT. The chain is built from TRBV9 and TRBJ2-3; 14 nucleotides line up with TRBD2. Per germline, CDR1 SGDLS and CDR2 YYNGEE. The CDR3 spans 20 residues. J lost 5 bases, V lost 4 bases, and 18 bases had no gene match.

This clone was seen once. The V call is TRBV19, the J call TRBJ1-2; 9 positions agree with TRBD1. Losses at the gene ends were 6 bases for V and 2 bases for J; bases not matched to a gene: 7. The CDR3 sequence is 15 residues long. CDR1 is LNHDA and CDR2 is SQIVND in the germline V gene (reference sequence). The DNA for the CDR3 is TGTGCCAGTAGCGTTTCCGGGACAGGGAACTATGGCTACACCTTC. Translated: CASSVSGTGNYGYTF.

The chain is built from TRBV10-3 and TRBJ2-1; the match to TRBD2 covers 10 bases. The J segment lost 2 bases and the V segment lost 5 bases, leaving 3 bases of the junction unmatched. Germline CDR1 ENHRY, CDR2 SYGVKD. The CDR3 runs 15 residues. The CDR3 spells CAISILAGTYNEQFF. CDR3 nucleotides: TGTGCCATCAGTATACTAGCGGGGACCTACAATGAGCAGTTCTTC.

This chain connects TRBV2 to TRBJ2-2; 8 bases are shared with TRBD1. Trimming at V came to 6 bases and at J to 6 bases, leaving 3 bases not matched to a gene. Germline V lookup: CDR1 SNHLY, CDR2 FYNNEI. The CDR3 is 13 residues long. This CDR3 is CASRTGASGELFF. The CDR3 region has the DNA TGTGCCAGCAGGACAGGGGCCTCCGGGGAGCTGTTTTTT. Supplemented by reference TRBV2 and TRBJ2-2, the full variable domain reads EPEVTQTPSHQVTQMGQEVILRCVPISNHLYFYWYRQILGQKVEFLVSFYNNEISEKSEIFDDQFSVERPDGSNFTLKIRSTKLEDSAMYFCASRTGASGELFFGEGSRLTVL.

This clone was observed a few times. The rearrangement links TRBV5-4 to TRBJ2-1; 7 bases are a match to TRBD1. Germline assignment: CDR1 SGHNT and CDR2 YYREEE (reference sequence). V dropped 4 bases and J dropped 6; count of bases not matched to a gene: 10. The CDR3 totals 15 residues. The CDR3: CASSRPGTEVNEQFF. DNA for the CDR3: TGTGCCAGCAGCCGACCCGGGACAGAAGTCAATGAGCAGTTCTTC.

V gene TRBV2 combines with J gene TRBJ2-3; weak D call: TRBD2 (7 bases). Germline lookup yields CDR1 SNHLY and CDR2 FYNNEI. The ends were cut back, 2 bases at V and 6 bases at J, with 12 bases in the middle. The CDR3 contains 14 residues. The CDR3 nucleotides are TGTGCCAGCAGTGAAAGGGGGGGGGCCGATACGCAGTATTTT. It specifies CASSERGGADTQYF.

The rearrangement uses TRBV24-1 and TRBJ1-2; possibly TRBD1 for D (5 bases). CDR1 and CDR2 from the germline V gene are KGHDR and SFDVKD. The CDR3 spans 15 residues. The V end lost 1 base, the J end lost 6 bases, and 14 bases lay between the germline ends. As DNA, the CDR3 is TGTGCCACCAGTGATTTTCCGGACAATAAAGATGGCTACACCTTC. It yields the protein CATSDFPDNKDGYTF.

J is TRBJ2-1 and V is TRBV5-6; 8 nucleotides agree with TRBD1. Germline V gene sequence: CDR1 SGHDT, CDR2 YYEEEE. There are 15 residues in the CDR3. V shed 0 bases, J shed 4 bases, and the junction held 3 bases outside the gene matches. The DNA of the CDR3 is TGTGCCAGCAGCTTGGGACAGGGGTCGTACAATGAGCAGTTCTTC. Protein sequence: CASSLGQGSYNEQFF.

The chain employs TRBV2 and TRBJ2-1; the match to TRBD2 covers 13 bases. Per germline, CDR1 SNHLY and CDR2 FYNNEI. Trimming at V came to 5 bases and at J to 8 bases, leaving 9 bases not matched to a gene. The CDR3 spans 16 residues. The DNA for the CDR3 is TGTGCCAGCAGTACGACTAGCGGGGGGCTCGCGGATGAGCAGTTCTTC. Amino acids: CASSTTSGGLADEQFF.

The V and J genes are TRBV28 and TRBJ1-6, with 8 bases matching TRBD1. This CDR3 is 14 amino acids long. V shed 10 bases and J 4 bases; nucleotides not matched to a gene: 6. Germline lookup yields CDR1 MDHEN and CDR2 SYDVKM. The CDR3 here is CANQQGGYNSPLHF. DNA for the CDR3: TGTGCCAACCAACAGGGGGGATATAATTCACCCCTCCACTTT.

The gene calls are TRBV27 and TRBJ1-6; weak D call: TRBD1 (6 bases). Deletions cut 5 bases from V and 8 bases from J, with 13 bases between. This CDR3 is 14 amino acids long. Germline V gene data show CDR1 as MNHEY and CDR2 as SMNVEV (reference sequence). The CDR3 spells CASSLTGPHSPLHF. The CDR3 bases are TGTGCCAGCAGTCTGACAGGCCCTCATTCACCCCTCCACTTT.

Worth noting for this clone: Other DNA sequences of this sample code for an identical CDR3. This chain uses TRBV18 with TRBJ2-7; D may be TRBD2 (6 bases). V shed 3 bases and J shed 4 bases, with 13 bases lying between them. The CDR3 extends over 14 amino acids. Germline CDR1 KGHSH, CDR2 LQKENI. The CDR3 loop reads CASSPPGLPYEQYF. The CDR3 DNA sequence: TGTGCCAGCTCACCCCCGGGACTCCCATACGAGCAGTACTTC.

CDR3 DNA: TGTGCCAGTAGTATAGGCGACAGGGTAAAAGAGACCCAGTACTTC. Its translation is CASSIGDRVKETQYF. The chain recombines TRBV19 with TRBJ2-5; TRBD1 matches at 7 bases. In germline, CDR1 is LNHDA, CDR2 SQIVND (reference sequence). This CDR3 is built from 15 residues. Trimming removed 1 base from V and 3 bases from J; junction bases left unmatched: 5.

This clone appeared a few times. V and J are TRBV7-9 and TRBJ1-4; 8 nucleotides align to TRBD1. CDR1 and CDR2 (germline): SEHNR, FQNEAQ (reference sequence). Losses at the gene ends were 5 bases for V and 12 bases for J; bases not matched to a gene: 2. This CDR3 region has 11 residues. Here the CDR3 DNA reads TGTGCCAGCAGCACGGGACAGGAACTGTTTTTT. This codes for CASSTGQELFF.

This rearrangement joins TRBV6-6 to TRBJ2-3; 7 bases line up with TRBD2. Losses at the gene ends were 7 bases for V and 1 base for J; bases not matched to a gene: 8. Per germline, CDR1 MNHNY and CDR2 SVGAGI (reference sequence). This CDR3 has 15 residues. The CDR3 region is CASMGSGEGTDTQYF. The CDR3 nucleotides are TGTGCCAGCATGGGCAGCGGGGAAGGCACAGATACGCAGTATTTT.